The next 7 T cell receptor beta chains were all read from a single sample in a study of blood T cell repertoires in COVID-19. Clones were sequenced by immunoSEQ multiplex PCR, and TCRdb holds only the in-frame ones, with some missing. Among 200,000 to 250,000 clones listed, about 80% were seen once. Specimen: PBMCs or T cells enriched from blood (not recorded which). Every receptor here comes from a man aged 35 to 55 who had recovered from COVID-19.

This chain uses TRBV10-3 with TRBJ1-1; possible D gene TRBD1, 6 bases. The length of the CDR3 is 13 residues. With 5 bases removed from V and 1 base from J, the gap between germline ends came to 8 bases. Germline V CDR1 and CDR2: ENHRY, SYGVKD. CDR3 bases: TGTGCCATCAGTAAGACAGGGAACACTGAAGCTTTCTTT. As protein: CAISKTGNTEAFF.

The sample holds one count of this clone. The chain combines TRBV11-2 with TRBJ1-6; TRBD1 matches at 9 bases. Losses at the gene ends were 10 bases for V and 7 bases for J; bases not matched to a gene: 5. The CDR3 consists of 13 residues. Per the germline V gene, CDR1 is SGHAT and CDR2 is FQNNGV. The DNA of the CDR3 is TGTGCCACTTGGACAGGGGAAAATTCACCCCTCCACTTT. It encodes CATWTGENSPLHF.

The CDR3 here is CASSLASPLGYTF. CDR3 sequence (DNA): TGTGCCAGCAGCTTGGCTTCCCCCTTAGGCTACACCTTC. This chain connects TRBV5-5 to TRBJ1-2; D remains unclear. Looked up from germline, CDR1 is SGHKS and CDR2 is YYEKEE (reference sequence). V shed 0 bases and J shed 8 bases, with 11 bases lying between them. The CDR3 totals 13 residues.

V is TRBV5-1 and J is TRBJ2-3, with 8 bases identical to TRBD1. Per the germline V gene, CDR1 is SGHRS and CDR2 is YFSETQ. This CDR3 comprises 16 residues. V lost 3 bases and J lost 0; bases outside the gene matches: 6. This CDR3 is CASSWGRDRSTDTQYF. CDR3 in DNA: TGCGCCAGCAGCTGGGGCCGGGACAGGAGCACAGATACGCAGTATTTT.

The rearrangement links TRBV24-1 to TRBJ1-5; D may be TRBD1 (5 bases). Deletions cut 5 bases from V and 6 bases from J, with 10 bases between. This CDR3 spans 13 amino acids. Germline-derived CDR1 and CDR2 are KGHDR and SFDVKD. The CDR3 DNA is TGTGCCACCAGTGCCTGGCAGGGTCAGCCCCAGCATTTT. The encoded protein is CATSAWQGQPQHF.

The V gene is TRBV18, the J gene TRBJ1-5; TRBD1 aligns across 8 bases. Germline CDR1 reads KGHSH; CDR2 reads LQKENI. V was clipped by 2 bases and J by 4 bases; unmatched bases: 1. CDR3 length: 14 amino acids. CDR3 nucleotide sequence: TGTGCCAGCTCACCAGGGGACAGGAATCAGCCCCAGCATTTT. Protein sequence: CASSPGDRNQPQHF.

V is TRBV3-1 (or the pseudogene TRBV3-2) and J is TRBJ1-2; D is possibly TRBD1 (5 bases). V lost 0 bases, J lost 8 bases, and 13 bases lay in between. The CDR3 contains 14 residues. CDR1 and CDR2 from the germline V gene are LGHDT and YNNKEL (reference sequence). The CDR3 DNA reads TGTGCCAGCAGCCAAGATTTGGCAGGGCGAGGCTACACCTTC. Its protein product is CASSQDLAGRGYTF.